The text below deals with one T cell receptor beta chain. Its antigen is not identified. Time point specified: recipient sample about 28 days before transplant, after cytoreduction. This specimen belongs to a study of T cell clonotyping in hematopoietic cell transplantation. On the study more broadly: Cytoreduction preceded collection of pretransplant recipient samples. Findings and limits, study-wide: After transplant, recipient diversity fell while pathologically expanded clonotypes grew through day 180. Graft donor and pretransplant recipient Inverse Simpson Index values predicted broader posttransplant TCR diversity.

The protocol was immunoSEQ multiplex PCR, while the TCRdb copy is restricted to in-frame clones and leaves out a portion. Counted here are roughly 80,000 clones, 95% to 97% occurring once; the ten biggest clones make up roughly 1.8%. Germline CDR1 SGHRS, CDR2 YFSETQ. The ends were cut back, 0 bases at V and 3 bases at J, with 10 bases in the middle. This CDR3 has 14 residues. V and J are TRBV5-1 and TRBJ2-7; D unresolved. The receptor's source is a woman aged 50 to 60 with acute myeloid leukemia. Some clones in this sample may be carry-over from other donors' samples. The specimen comprised peripheral blood mononuclear cells, sampled before stem cell transplant. DNA for the CDR3: TGCGCCAGCAGCTTGGCAAGCCGATTCTACGAGCAGTACTTC. Translating it yields CASSLASRFYEQYF.